This entry is about one T cell receptor beta chain. Its antigen remains unknown. Blood specimens came from baseline, cycle 4 day 1, and cycle 7 day 1. The V gene's germline CDR1 is SGHAT and CDR2 FQDESV (reference sequence). There are 12 residues in the CDR3. V gave up 3 bases and J gave up 7 bases, with 9 bases separating them. The data originate from a study of OX40 agonist ivuxolimab in advanced cancers. Across the whole study: The drug used for patients, ivuxolimab, was an agonistic anti-OX40 (CD134) antibody. Hepatocellular carcinoma, melanoma, renal cell or head and neck cancer affected the dose-escalation patients. Study-level points and caveats: Patients who responded partially at 0.1-3.0 mg/kg showed clonal expansion ranking among the lowest.

Clones were sequenced by immunoSEQ multiplex PCR, and TCRdb holds only the in-frame ones, with some missing. The table records roughly 58,000 clones, roughly 84% of them present only once. This sample comprised CD4+ or CD8+ T cells sorted from blood, obtained in a trial of the OX40 agonist ivuxolimab. The receptor was derived from an adult with an advanced solid tumor such as melanoma, head and neck, liver or kidney cancer. The rearrangement joins TRBV11-1 to TRBJ1-2, with D hard to call. The CDR3 loop reads CASSFFGGGYTF. The CDR3 bases are TGTGCCAGCAGCTTTTTCGGCGGTGGCTACACCTTC.